Below, 16 T cell receptor beta chains from the same sample are listed, as sequenced in a study of T cell responses to AZD1222 COVID-19 vaccine. Generated by immunoSEQ multiplex PCR, the TCRdb table keeps only in-frame clones and is missing some. The repertoire holds some 160,000 clones, with around 92% as singletons. Source: peripheral blood, taken on day 0 of AZD1222 vaccination. The receptors here all came from an adult in good health.

The genes are TRBV10-2 and TRBJ2-1, with D possibly matching TRBD2 (5 bases). The germline gives CDR1 WSHSY, CDR2 SAAADI. The CDR3 has 14 residues. V was shortened by 5 bases and J by 2 bases, with 10 bases between the two germline ends. This chain's CDR3 is CASSWRVTYNEQFF. CDR3 nucleotide sequence: TGCGCCAGCAGTTGGCGGGTTACCTACAATGAGCAGTTCTTC.

The rearrangement uses TRBV11-3 and TRBJ2-1, with D perhaps TRBD1 (6 bases). Germline values: CDR1 SGHNT, CDR2 YENEEA. V lost 6 bases, J lost 5 bases, and 11 bases lay in between. The CDR3 covers 13 residues. The CDR3 region is CASRPGQNNEQFF. The DNA for the CDR3 is TGTGCCAGCAGGCCAGGACAGAACAATGAGCAGTTCTTC.

The chain uses TRBV29-1 and TRBJ1-2, with a tentative D call TRBD1 (6 bases). This CDR3 spans 11 amino acids. V dropped 7 bases and J dropped 3 bases, with 9 bases sitting between them. In germline, CDR1 is SQVTM, CDR2 ANQGSEA. Here the CDR3 reads CSANRDYGYTF. Written as DNA, the CDR3 is TGCAGCGCGAACAGGGACTATGGCTACACCTTC.

The rearrangement links TRBV5-1 to TRBJ1-2; D is possibly TRBD1 (5 bases). From germline, CDR1 is SGHRS and CDR2 YFSETQ. The germline V and J ends were trimmed by 5 bases and 3 bases, with 14 bases remaining between them. The CDR3 has 14 residues. Here the CDR3 reads CASSSEPTDYGYTF. The CDR3, as DNA: TGCGCCAGCAGTTCGGAACCGACAGACTATGGCTACACCTTC.

The count of this clone is one. V is TRBV5-4 and J is TRBJ1-6; TRBD1 matches at 7 bases. V gave up 4 bases and J gave up 7 bases; unmatched junction bases: 5. The CDR3 runs to 14 residues. Germline V gene sequence: CDR1 SGHNT, CDR2 YYREEE (reference sequence). CDR3 coding DNA: TGTGCCAGCAGCATCAGGGGGGGGAATTCACCCCTCCACTTT. It translates to CASSIRGGNSPLHF.

This sequence joins TRBV6-1 and TRBJ1-2; D gene unclear. Germline V gene data show CDR1 as MNHNS and CDR2 as SASEGT. The V end lost 2 bases, the J end lost 0 bases, and 10 bases lay between the germline ends. This CDR3 is 15 amino acids long. CDR3 in amino acids: CASSEIGRANYGYTF. For the CDR3, the DNA is TGTGCCAGCAGTGAAATTGGCAGAGCTAACTATGGCTACACCTTC.

Written as DNA, the CDR3 is TGTGCCAGCGAGCAGGGACTAGCTTTCAATGAGCAGTTCTTC. Translation gives CASEQGLAFNEQFF. The chain combines TRBV27 with TRBJ2-1, with 9 nucleotides matching TRBD2. The trim removed 8 bases at V and 6 bases at J, leaving 8 bases unmatched. The CDR3 contains 14 residues. The germline V gene encodes CDR1 MNHEY and CDR2 SMNVEV (reference sequence).

V gene TRBV9 combines with J gene TRBJ2-7; D is possibly TRBD1 (6 bases). Germline V gene data show CDR1 as SGDLS and CDR2 as YYNGEE. CDR3 length: 14 amino acids. V was trimmed by 3 bases and J by 1 base, leaving 11 bases between them. The CDR3 nucleotides read TGTGCCAGCAGCGGGCGAGGGGGATCCTACGAGCAGTACTTC. It yields the protein CASSGRGGSYEQYF.

This clone was counted only a few times. The genes are TRBV9 and TRBJ1-3, with D hard to call. Trimming shortened V by 0 bases and J by 0 bases, and 7 bases separated the two germline ends. The CDR3 totals 15 residues. Per germline, CDR1 SGDLS and CDR2 YYNGEE. The CDR3 region has the DNA TGTGCCAGCAGCGTAGTCCCGAGCTCTGGAAACACCATATATTTT. It encodes CASSVVPSSGNTIYF.

The genes are TRBV18 and TRBJ1-1; D not certain. The germline gives CDR1 KGHSH, CDR2 LQKENI. The CDR3 spans 15 residues. V was pared by 4 bases and J by 4 bases, with 16 bases between. For the CDR3, the DNA is TGTGCCAGCTCACTCATGGAAGCGGGAAGCACTGAAGCTTTCTTT. Translation: CASSLMEAGSTEAFF. The whole variable domain, filled in from reference TRBV18 and TRBJ1-1, reads NAGVMQNPRHLVRRRGQEARLRCSPMKGHSHVYWYRQLPEEGLKFMVYLQKENIIDESGMPKERFSAEFPKEGPSILRIQQVVRGDSAAYFCASSLMEAGSTEAFFGQGTRLTVV.

The table lists this clone with a few counts. This chain links TRBV5-4 with TRBJ1-1; 7 bases fit TRBD1. In germline, CDR1 is SGHNT, CDR2 YYREEE (reference sequence). Trimming cost V 4 bases and J 0 bases; bases outside gene matches: 6. The CDR3 contains 15 residues. CDR3 region: CASSHRGALNTEAFF. The DNA for the CDR3 is TGTGCCAGCAGCCACAGGGGCGCCTTGAACACTGAAGCTTTCTTT.

V is TRBV18 and J is TRBJ2-3, with 9 bases identical to TRBD2. Germline V gives CDR1 KGHSH, CDR2 LQKENI. The V and J ends lost 5 bases and 0 bases, in that order; junction bases with no gene match: 6. The length of the CDR3 is 16 residues. CDR3 DNA sequence: TGTGCCAGCTCAAAGACTAGCGGCCGTAGCACAGATACGCAGTATTTT. It codes for CASSKTSGRSTDTQYF. The full variable domain, in which reference TRBV18 and TRBJ2-3 provide the parts outside the CDR3, is NAGVMQNPRHLVRRRGQEARLRCSPMKGHSHVYWYRQLPEEGLKFMVYLQKENIIDESGMPKERFSAEFPKEGPSILRIQQVVRGDSAAYFCASSKTSGRSTDTQYFGPGTRLTVL.

V is TRBV3-1 (or the pseudogene TRBV3-2) and J is TRBJ2-3; 8 positions match TRBD2. Germline assignment: CDR1 LGHDT and CDR2 YNNKEL (reference sequence). The trim removed 0 bases at V and 4 bases at J, leaving 12 bases unmatched. The CDR3 loop spans 18 amino acids. As DNA, the CDR3 is TGTGCCAGCAGCCAAGATAGGGCTCGGGGACTAGTTCCAGATACGCAGTATTTT. Encoded protein: CASSQDRARGLVPDTQYF.

There are a few counts of this clone. Other DNA sequences in this specimen translate into the identical CDR3. The chain couples TRBV5-1 to TRBJ1-5; D possibly corresponds to TRBD1 (5 bases). CDR1 is SGHRS, CDR2 YFSETQ, per germline. This CDR3 contains 15 residues. The V and J ends lost 0 bases and 2 bases respectively, with 9 bases between them. The CDR3 protein is CASSLGQGGNQPQHF. CDR3 in DNA: TGCGCCAGCAGCTTGGGGCAGGGTGGCAATCAGCCCCAGCATTTT.

V usage is TRBV28 and J usage is TRBJ2-3; tentative D call: TRBD1 (5 bases). The length of the CDR3 is 17 residues. Trimming stripped 5 bases from V and 0 bases from J, with 18 bases between. Germline CDR1 and CDR2: MDHEN and SYDVKM. In DNA form, the CDR3 reads TGTGCCAGCAGTCGATTAGACAGTACCCGAAGCACAGATACGCAGTATTTT. This gives the protein CASSRLDSTRSTDTQYF.

The rearrangement links TRBV2 to TRBJ2-1; 15 nucleotides agree with TRBD2. The V segment lost 6 bases and the J segment 4 bases; nucleotides outside the gene matches: 7. The CDR3 consists of 17 residues. The germline CDR1 and CDR2 sequences are SNHLY and FYNNEI. The CDR3 DNA sequence: TGTGCCAGCAGCGGACTAGCGGGGGGGCTGAGTTACAATGAGCAGTTCTTC. Encoded protein: CASSGLAGGLSYNEQFF.